This T cell receptor beta chain was obtained from a study of blood T cell repertoires in COVID-19. As for the study in general: Samples taken during acute and convalescent COVID-19 were collected in the United States, Italy and Spain. The analysed material was cDNA or gDNA that came from T cells, B-cell-depleted T cells, or PBMCs.

Measured with immunoSEQ multiplex PCR; TCRdb has only the in-frame clones, and not every one. Of about 380,000 clones listed, around 87% are singletons. Residents of about two dozen US areas, aged roughly 18 to 90 years, made up the participants. Grouping used clinical history reported by participants in a survey and questionnaire. Germline CDR1 and CDR2: KGHSH and LQKENI. With V trimmed by 3 bases and J by 5 bases, 3 bases remained unmatched. This CDR3 is built from 14 residues. Sequencing input: PBMCs or T cells enriched from blood (not recorded which). This sequence joins TRBV18 and TRBJ1-1; 10 bases line up with TRBD1. The TCR originated in a man in his thirties or forties who had recovered from COVID-19. CDR3 DNA: TGTGCCAGCTCACCTGGGACAGGGGAAACTGAAGCTTTCTTT. Protein sequence: CASSPGTGETEAFF.